One sample yielded the 29 T cell receptor beta chains listed below, sequenced in a study of T-cell reconstitution after alpha-beta-depleted transplantation in children. This sample's TCRbeta library carried unique molecular identifier barcodes. MiXCR, applied by TCRdb to the PCR reads, yields one record per CDR3 protein. This sample has some 350,000 distinct CDR3 sequences, with approximately 10% found just once. This specimen was PBMCs from the stem cell graft donor, taken from the stem cell graft. The origin of the receptors is a human donor who donated a stem cell graft to a child with acute lymphoblastic leukemia.

The rearrangement uses TRBV7-8 and TRBJ2-3, with D possibly TRBD2 on 6 matching bases. V was trimmed by 6 bases and J by 5 bases, leaving 9 bases between them. CDR1 is SGHVS, CDR2 FQNEAQ, per germline. The CDR3 extends over 12 amino acids. Here the CDR3 reads CASRSGVDTQYF. Written as DNA, the CDR3 is TGTGCCAGCAGGTCGGGGGTAGATACGCAGTATTTT.

This clonotype was observed at least ten times. The chain is built from TRBV5-1 and TRBJ2-1; D call uncertain. From germline, CDR1 is SGHRS and CDR2 YFSETQ. Trimming stripped 4 bases from V and 9 bases from J, with 17 bases between. The CDR3 runs 14 residues. CDR3 residues: CASSVTGPSGEQFF. CDR3 DNA sequence: TGCGCCAGCAGCGTAACCGGGCCCTCCGGTGAGCAGTTCTTC. The entire variable domain, with the rest obtained from reference TRBV5-1 and TRBJ2-1, is as follows: KAGVTQTPRYLIKTRGQQVTLSCSPISGHRSVSWYQQTPGQGLQFLFEYFSETQRNKGNFPGRFSGRQFSNSRSEMNVSTLELGDSALYLCASSVTGPSGEQFFGPGTRLTVL.

This clonotype was seen a handful of times. The chain combines TRBV28 with TRBJ2-7; tentative D call: TRBD1 (5 bases). V dropped 3 bases and J dropped 2 bases, with 11 bases sitting between them. Germline V gene lookup returns CDR1 MDHEN and CDR2 SYDVKM. The CDR3 covers 14 residues. The CDR3 DNA reads as TGTGCCAGCAGTTTCCAGGGCCGTACCTACGAGCAGTACTTC. Its translation: CASSFQGRTYEQYF.

V and J are TRBV6-1 and TRBJ2-1, with a possible D match to TRBD2 (6 bases). This CDR3 comprises 15 residues. The V gene's germline CDR1 is MNHNS and CDR2 SASEGT. V dropped 7 bases and J dropped 3 bases, with 16 bases sitting between them. Here the CDR3 reads CASIQGLLNYNEQFF. CDR3 in DNA: TGTGCCAGCATTCAGGGACTCTTGAACTACAATGAGCAGTTCTTC.

This rearrangement joins TRBV4-2 to TRBJ1-5; D might be TRBD1 (5 bases). This CDR3 is built from 16 residues. V shed 4 bases and J shed 5 bases, with 18 bases lying between them. Germline V gives CDR1 LGHNA, CDR2 YNFKEQ. CDR3 sequence reads: CASSPIDSMGDQPQHF. Written as DNA, the CDR3 is TGTGCCAGCAGCCCGATAGACAGCATGGGGGATCAGCCCCAGCATTTT.

This clonotype occurred many times. The chain uses TRBV5-1 and TRBJ1-1, with D unresolved. Germline lookup yields CDR1 SGHRS and CDR2 YFSETQ. CDR3 size: 15 residues. Trimming removed 4 bases at V and 1 base at J, with 14 bases between. The CDR3: CASSPPMSANTEAFF. The CDR3, as DNA: TGCGCCAGCAGCCCACCAATGTCCGCGAACACTGAAGCTTTCTTT.

This rearrangement joins TRBV20-1 to TRBJ2-1; 10 bases agree with TRBD2. The CDR3 length is 14 residues. V trimming: 6 bases; J trimming: 7 bases; junction bases outside the gene matches: 9. CDR1 and CDR2 from the germline V gene are DFQATT and SNEGSKA (reference sequence). CDR3 residues: CSAIGLAVLNEQFF. The CDR3 nucleotides read TGCAGTGCCATCGGACTAGCGGTTTTAAATGAGCAGTTCTTC.

There are a few counts of this clonotype. The chain has TRBV4-1 and TRBJ1-1, with 10 bases matching TRBD1. Germline values: CDR1 MGHRA, CDR2 YSYEKL. V lost 4 bases to trimming and J lost 4 bases; unmatched junction nucleotides: 6. The CDR3 has 15 residues. The CDR3, as DNA: TGCGCCAGCAGCCTGTCCGGGACAGGGGCCACTGAAGCTTTCTTT. This translates into CASSLSGTGATEAFF.

There are many counts of this clonotype. The chain uses TRBV5-1 and TRBJ1-4; 7 bases map to TRBD1. The V gene's germline CDR1 is SGHRS and CDR2 YFSETQ. The V segment lost 1 base and the J segment 6 bases; nucleotides outside the gene matches: 3. The CDR3 contains 14 residues. CDR3 protein: CASSLRQGDEKLFF. The DNA of the CDR3 is TGCGCCAGCAGCTTGAGACAGGGTGATGAAAAACTGTTTTTT.

The chain carries TRBV20-1 and TRBJ1-1; D is unresolved. This CDR3 is 14 amino acids long. V was clipped by 0 bases and J by 4 bases, with 12 bases between them. Germline V gene sequence: CDR1 DFQATT, CDR2 SNEGSKA (reference sequence). The CDR3 bases are TGCAGTGCTAGAGAAAGCACGGCTCGCACTGAAGCTTTCTTT. Translating gives CSARESTARTEAFF.

This clonotype was seen only a few times. This chain connects TRBV5-1 to TRBJ2-5; D gene ambiguous. The CDR3 is 15 amino acids. V was trimmed by 1 base and J by 0 bases, leaving 10 bases between them. Germline assignment: CDR1 SGHRS and CDR2 YFSETQ. The CDR3 sequence is CASSLNWGYQETQYF. CDR3 bases: TGCGCCAGCAGCTTGAACTGGGGATACCAAGAGACCCAGTACTTC. Drawing the rest from reference TRBV5-1 and TRBJ2-5, the complete variable domain is KAGVTQTPRYLIKTRGQQVTLSCSPISGHRSVSWYQQTPGQGLQFLFEYFSETQRNKGNFPGRFSGRQFSNSRSEMNVSTLELGDSALYLCASSLNWGYQETQYFGPGTRLLVL.

This clonotype was seen only once. This chain connects TRBV20-1 to TRBJ2-3; 11 nucleotides line up with TRBD1. This CDR3 region has 16 residues. The V and J ends lost 3 bases and 5 bases, in that order; junction bases with no gene match: 10. Germline CDR1 reads DFQATT; CDR2 reads SNEGSKA (reference sequence). CDR3 protein: CSARRQGQGVGDTQYF. As DNA, the CDR3 is TGCAGTGCTAGGCGCCAGGGACAGGGGGTAGGAGATACGCAGTATTTT.

This clonotype showed up just a few times. The genes are TRBV30 and TRBJ2-3; TRBD2 aligns across 10 bases. This CDR3 has 16 residues. The V segment lost 3 bases and the J segment 4 bases; nucleotides outside the gene matches: 10. Germline V gene lookup returns CDR1 GTSNPN and CDR2 SVGIG (reference sequence). DNA of the CDR3: TGTGCCTGGAGCGGTCTAGCGGGAGTTACAGCAGATACGCAGTATTTT. It encodes CAWSGLAGVTADTQYF.

The CDR3 DNA reads as TGTGCCAGCAGCCCAGAGGGGGTGGGGGGCCCCGGGGAGCTGTTTTTT. This codes for CASSPEGVGGPGELFF. V usage is TRBV9 and J usage is TRBJ2-2; D tentatively fits TRBD1 or TRBD2 (6 bases each). V was cut by 4 bases and J by 6 bases, with 19 bases left in between. CDR3 size: 16 residues. Germline assignment: CDR1 SGDLS and CDR2 YYNGEE.

This chain connects TRBV7-2 to TRBJ2-1, with TRBD2 as a possible D gene (6 bases). Between the trimmed V and J ends, which lost 0 bases and 0 bases, there was a span of 12 bases. The CDR3 contains 17 residues. The germline V gene encodes CDR1 SGHTA and CDR2 FQGNSA. CDR3 in DNA: TGTGCCAGCAGCTTAGCGTGGGGGGAGAGCTCCTACAATGAGCAGTTCTTC. This gives the protein CASSLAWGESSYNEQFF.

The V call is TRBV9, the J call TRBJ1-3, with D possibly TRBD1 on 5 matching bases. The germline V and J ends were trimmed by 4 bases and 2 bases, with 16 bases remaining between them. CDR3 length equals 16 residues. Germline V CDR1 and CDR2: SGDLS, YYNGEE. CDR3 in amino acids: CASSTLSGNTGNTIYF. CDR3 sequence (DNA): TGTGCCAGCAGCACCCTGTCAGGGAATACTGGAAACACCATATATTTT.

This clonotype has only one observation. A much larger clone sits a single nucleotide away, making a read error possible. The J gene is TRBJ1-1, the V gene TRBV7-3; the D gene is possibly TRBD1 (5 bases). This CDR3 is 14 amino acids long. CDR1 and CDR2 (germline): SGHTA, FQGTGA. The CDR3 here is CALAKWDRLGESFF. The CDR3, as DNA: TGTGCCCTCGCTAAGTGGGACCGCCTAGGTGAATCTTTCTTT.

The table lists this clonotype with a few counts. This chain joins TRBV27 and TRBJ2-1; D not certain. Germline V gene data show CDR1 as MNHEY and CDR2 as SMNVEV (reference sequence). The CDR3 contains 12 residues. V was cut by 4 bases and J by 9 bases, with 10 bases left in between. CDR3 DNA sequence: TGTGCCAGCAGTTCCCCCGTTCTTGAGCAGTTCTTC. Residues: CASSSPVLEQFF.

The chain recombines TRBV6-2 or TRBV6-3 with TRBJ2-7; the D gene is possibly TRBD2 (7 bases). In germline, CDR1 is MNHEY, CDR2 SVGEGT. V was trimmed by 4 bases and J by 5 bases, leaving 24 bases between them. The CDR3 covers 17 residues. The CDR3 spells CASSSSRGAGEVHEQYF. The DNA of the CDR3 is TGTGCCAGCAGTTCGTCCAGGGGCGCGGGAGAGGTGCACGAGCAGTACTTC.

For this clonotype: A read error may produce the germline difference seen at one junction end. The chain has TRBV12-3 or TRBV12-4 and TRBJ2-7, with 7 bases fitting TRBD2. The length of the CDR3 is 15 residues. The CDR3 loop reads CASGLSGTTSYEQYF. The DNA of the CDR3 is TGTGCCAGCGGTTTAAGCGGGACCACCTCCTACGAGCAGTACTTC.

The chain employs TRBV21-1 and TRBJ2-5. TRBV21-1 constitutes a pseudogene. This CDR3 region has 11 residues. The DNA of the CDR3 is TGTGCCAGCAGCAACTTAGAGACCCAGTACTTC. It translates to CASSNLETQYF.

This clonotype was recorded at least ten times. This chain uses TRBV28 with TRBJ1-1; 8 bases are shared with TRBD1. V lost 6 bases, J lost 6 bases, and 12 bases stayed unmatched. CDR1 MDHEN and CDR2 SYDVKM come from the germline V gene. CDR3 length: 15 amino acids. The CDR3 loop reads CASSLGTGGIAEAFF. The CDR3, as DNA: TGTGCCAGCAGCCTCGGCACAGGGGGTATAGCTGAAGCTTTCTTT.

V usage is TRBV7-9 and J usage is TRBJ2-5, with 10 bases aligning to TRBD1. Trimming at V came to 0 bases and at J to 4 bases, leaving 2 bases not matched to a gene. This CDR3 spans 15 amino acids. Germline lookup yields CDR1 SEHNR and CDR2 FQNEAQ (reference sequence). The CDR3 spells CASSLAWDRGETQYF. CDR3 sequence (DNA): TGTGCCAGCAGCTTAGCGTGGGACAGGGGAGAGACCCAGTACTTC.

This clonotype was seen a handful of times. V usage is TRBV27 and J usage is TRBJ2-7; D not resolved. From germline, CDR1 is MNHEY and CDR2 SMNVEV (reference sequence). The V gene lost 6 bases and the J gene lost 1 base, with 10 bases spanning the gap. The CDR3 is 13 amino acids. The CDR3 region is CASRWAASYEQYF. The CDR3 nucleotides are TGTGCCAGCAGGTGGGCAGCTTCCTACGAGCAGTACTTC.

This clonotype was seen repeatedly, ten times or more. V and J are TRBV5-1 and TRBJ2-1, with TRBD2 identical over 14 bases. CDR1 is SGHRS and CDR2 is YFSETQ in the germline V gene. J was trimmed by 2 bases and V by 0 bases; bases with no gene match: 1. The CDR3 contains 17 residues. This CDR3 reads CASSLGLAGGPYNEQFF. The CDR3 DNA is TGCGCCAGCAGCTTGGGACTAGCGGGAGGGCCCTACAATGAGCAGTTCTTC. The entire variable domain, with the rest obtained from reference TRBV5-1 and TRBJ2-1, is as follows: KAGVTQTPRYLIKTRGQQVTLSCSPISGHRSVSWYQQTPGQGLQFLFEYFSETQRNKGNFPGRFSGRQFSNSRSEMNVSTLELGDSALYLCASSLGLAGGPYNEQFFGPGTRLTVL.

The chain carries TRBV29-1 and TRBJ2-1; TRBD2 agrees at 8 bases. V shed 4 bases and J 8 bases; nucleotides not matched to a gene: 4. The germline gives CDR1 SQVTM, CDR2 ANQGSEA. The CDR3 has 12 residues. The CDR3 DNA sequence: TGCAGCGTTGCTGGGACTAGTTATGAGCAGTTCTTC. Amino acid sequence: CSVAGTSYEQFF.

This clonotype has ten or more counts. The CDR3 loop reads CASSSLYRGRGNQPQHF. The CDR3 DNA reads TGTGCCAGCAGTTCACTCTACAGGGGTAGGGGCAATCAGCCCCAGCATTTT. V is TRBV6-5 and J is TRBJ1-5; TRBD1 matches 7 bases. CDR1 MNHEY and CDR2 SVGAGI come from the germline V gene. The CDR3 has 17 amino acids. Trimming removed 4 bases from V and 2 bases from J; junction bases left unmatched: 11.

This clonotype showed up just a few times. The chain recombines TRBV12-3 or TRBV12-4 with TRBJ2-5; D possibly uses TRBD1 or TRBD2 (5 bases each). V dropped 6 bases and J dropped 0 bases, with 17 bases sitting between them. This CDR3 contains 16 residues. The CDR3 spells CASSWDGSGYQETQYF. DNA for the CDR3: TGTGCCAGCAGCTGGGACGGTTCAGGGTACCAAGAGACCCAGTACTTC.

The chain is built from TRBV29-1 and TRBJ1-5; 10 nucleotides align to TRBD1. The junction had 5 bases not matched to a gene; V was cut back by 6 bases and J by 0 bases. The CDR3 runs 15 residues. Germline CDR1 and CDR2: SQVTM and ANQGSEA. Written as DNA, the CDR3 is TGCAGCGTCCGCTGGGACAGGGGTAGCAATCAGCCCCAGCATTTT. This encodes CSVRWDRGSNQPQHF.